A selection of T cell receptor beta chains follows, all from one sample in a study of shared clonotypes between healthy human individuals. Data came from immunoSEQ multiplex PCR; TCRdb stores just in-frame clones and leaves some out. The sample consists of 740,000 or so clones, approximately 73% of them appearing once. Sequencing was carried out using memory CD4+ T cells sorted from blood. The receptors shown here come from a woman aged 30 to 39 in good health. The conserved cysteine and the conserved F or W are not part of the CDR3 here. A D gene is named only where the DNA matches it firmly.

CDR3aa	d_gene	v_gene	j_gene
ASNWDRVNYGYT	TRBD1	TRBV6-6	TRBJ1-2
ASSMGWQGAGSEAF	-	TRBV19	TRBJ1-1
ASSGGRENTEAF	-	TRBV5-1	TRBJ1-1
ASSSGTGMLEQY	TRBD1	TRBV5-1	TRBJ2-7
ASSVGNRGANVLT	-	TRBV9	TRBJ2-6
ASKLAGTSASGQETQY	TRBD2	TRBV28	TRBJ2-5
ASSPSDYEQY	-	TRBV6-5	TRBJ2-7
AWESREGEQF	TRBD2	TRBV30	TRBJ2-1
ASSVAGQRSSRNTIY	-	TRBV13	TRBJ1-3
ASKRDRANTGELF	TRBD1	TRBV6-1	TRBJ2-2
ASSHFGETQY	-	TRBV7-9	TRBJ2-5
ASSIQTSGPQSPQH	-	TRBV19	TRBJ1-5
ASSLRPPGRNYGYT	-	TRBV27	TRBJ1-2
ASRRLAGQTGELF	TRBD2	TRBV6-6	TRBJ2-2
AWGEGLNTEAF	-	TRBV30	TRBJ1-1
ASSNQINQPQH	-	TRBV19	TRBJ1-5
ASSDESQAF	-	TRBV6-1	TRBJ1-1
SVGYMTSGRAYEQY	TRBD2	TRBV29-1	TRBJ2-7
ASSTSGTPSHEQF	-	TRBV6-5	TRBJ2-1
SVGAGGGTDTQY	TRBD2	TRBV29-1	TRBJ2-3
ASTNNAGGLAGVEQF	TRBD2	TRBV28	TRBJ2-1
ASSAMAGGSNEQF	TRBD2	TRBV6-4	TRBJ2-1
ASSRLEFTAYNEQF	-	TRBV4-1	TRBJ2-1
ASSRAVQANTGELF	-	TRBV5-1	TRBJ2-2
ASSLVPGVGKNIQY	-	TRBV7-9	TRBJ2-4
ASSEAILGSYNEQF	-	TRBV6-1	TRBJ2-1
ASSPGTGEGTEAF	TRBD1	TRBV11-2	TRBJ1-1
ASRMGMTSGSKETQY	TRBD2	TRBV5-1	TRBJ2-5
ASNPQGLIYGYT	-	TRBV2	TRBJ1-2
ASSYQWTANTGELF	-	TRBV6-5	TRBJ2-2
ASSQDPGGRDGYT	-	TRBV14	TRBJ1-2
ASSQGPRVQTQY	-	TRBV28	TRBJ2-5
ASSLESAVHEQY	-	TRBV11-1	TRBJ2-7
ASSVPGRPEAF	-	TRBV27	TRBJ1-1
ASSPDTTSGRVQY	TRBD2	TRBV6-1	TRBJ2-7
ASSAGTSGYNEQF	TRBD2	TRBV25-1	TRBJ2-1
ASSSGVEKLF	-	TRBV7-9	TRBJ1-4
ASSQDRDRAEQF	TRBD1	TRBV4-2	TRBJ2-1
ASSTFSTVLSYNEQF	-	TRBV14	TRBJ2-1
ASSPAMSPYNTGELF	-	TRBV5-1	TRBJ2-2
ASSFPEAYEQY	-	TRBV28	TRBJ2-7